Listed here is a single T cell receptor (beta chain). Its antigen specificity is not known. One base away there is no much larger clone; base qualities are not given. The immunoSEQ kit was used, according to the manufacturer's recommendations, to generate TCR beta libraries from genomic DNA. For library preparation, a first multiplex PCR was performed with proprietary primers, followed by a second PCR in which unique barcodes were added, and bead cleanups were performed after each round. Each sample batch included a kit-provided positive control reaction and a negative control reaction. The final libraries were assessed on an Agilent 4200 TapeStation D1000 ScreenTape, pooled by volume, and quantified by qPCR. Sequencing was performed on an Illumina NextSeq500 with a MidOutput 150-cycle cartridge, and 156 Read1 and 15 Index1 cycles were run with kit custom primers. The pooled library was loaded at approximately 0.92 pM with around 20% PhiX control spiked in. Per the authors' processing: Vendor-processed data were analyzed in R, with a clonotype defined as all T cells sharing the same CDR3 nucleotide sequence. For clone abundance analyses, frequencies were normalized to the 10,000 most abundant clones per sample. Public T cell clones, which averaged fewer than five per sample, were removed prior to analysis. Tumor-enriched and baseline blood-enriched clonotypes were defined by at least a 32-fold difference in abundance between compartments. A beta-binomial differential abundance model was applied to find clonotypes that expanded or contracted between blood time points. Tumor-blood repertoire similarity was measured with the Baroni-Urbani and Buser coefficient, and group comparisons used two-tailed Wilcoxon tests in R. The table was pulled from immuneACCESS by TCRdb, which kept in-frame rearrangements only. Such tables lose some clones; where checked, under half of the loss comes from unresolved V genes, and the rest has no known cause. D and trimming come from the DNA, and the V and J calls and clone size come from that table. The sample table lists roughly 130,000 clones, 88% of them with a count of one. The top ten clones comprise 4.5% to 7.5% of the sample.

This specimen belongs to a study of radiation and T cells in renal cell carcinoma (TCRdb year 2020). Concerning the study at large: The samples were drawn from a clinical trial, where primary renal cell carcinomas were treated with 15 Gy of stereotactic body radiation therapy and then removed by nephrectomy 4 weeks afterward. A total of some 51 samples underwent TCR beta sequencing, made up of approximately 26 tumors and some 27 peripheral blood samples. Across all 50 or so samples, several million unique CDR3 nucleotide sequences encoding over 2.5 million unique CDR3 amino acid sequences were identified. Findings and caveats that apply to the study as a whole: Because pretreatment tumor biopsies were not available, the baseline intratumoral presence of clonotypes could not be determined. With a single-armed trial design, the study had no way to address how radiation dose or scheduling affects the TCR repertoire. Top tumor clonotypes rose in blood from baseline to 2 weeks post-radiation, then contracted by 4 weeks, suggesting transient expansion of tumor-resident clones. Dynamics of the blood repertoire were not tracked past 4 weeks after treatment.

The time point tag for this specimen amounts to: blood 2 weeks post-SBRT. The treatment or condition label here, explained by the study, means: 15 Gy SBRT to primary tumor, nephrectomy 4 weeks later. To follow tumor-enriched clonotypes, peripheral blood was collected serially from radiation-treated patients at baseline and again at 2 weeks and 4 weeks after SBRT. Every patient's renal cell carcinoma showed clear cell pathology. Genomic DNA for TCR sequencing was prepared using the QIAamp DNA Blood Mini Kit (Qiagen). The analyses included just those samples that passed every quality control check. The CDR3 runs 16 residues from the cysteine to the phenylalanine. Only the CDR3 DNA is retained, 48 bases long and in frame from the first base. The germline V gene gives CDR1 as MRHNA and CDR2 as SNTAGT. V loses 0 bases, J loses 2 bases, and the germline ends lie 12 bases apart.

The chain is made from TRBV6-4 and TRBJ2-3; the D gene is perhaps TRBD2, on 6 matching bases. Sequenced material: blood, taken from a patient whose treatment included radiotherapy and nephrectomy. The clonotype was recovered from a woman aged 70-85 years with renal cell carcinoma. Here the CDR3 is given as CASSDSTAGFTDTQYF. At the DNA level, the sequence is TGTGCCAGCAGTGACTCGACTGCGGGGTTCACAGATACGCAGTATTTT.